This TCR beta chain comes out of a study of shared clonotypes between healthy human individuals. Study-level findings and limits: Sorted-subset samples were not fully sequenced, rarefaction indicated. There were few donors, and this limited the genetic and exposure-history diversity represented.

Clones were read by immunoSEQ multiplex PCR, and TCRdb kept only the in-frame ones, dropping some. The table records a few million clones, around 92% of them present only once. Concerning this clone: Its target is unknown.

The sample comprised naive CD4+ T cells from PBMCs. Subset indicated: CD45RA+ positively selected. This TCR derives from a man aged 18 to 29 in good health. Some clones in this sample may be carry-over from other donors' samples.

The DNA for the CDR3 is TGTGCCAGCAGCGATGATGACGGGGCCCTTCGGGGCTACACCTTC. Protein product: CASSDDDGALRGYTF. The V gene is TRBV5-6, the J gene TRBJ1-2, with D possibly being TRBD1 (5 bases). Trimming stripped 4 bases from V and 8 bases from J, with 21 bases between. The CDR3 sequence is 15 residues long. Germline V gene data show CDR1 as SGHDT and CDR2 as YYEEEE.